A selection of T cell receptor beta chains follows, all from one sample in a study of molecular identifiers for immune sequencing clone quantification. Via MiXCR, TCRdb re-called the PCR reads, giving one row per CDR3 protein. Of 350,000 or so distinct CDR3 sequences listed, about 21% are singletons. Material for sequencing was naive CD8+ T cells from blood, with Jurkat cell RNA spiked in. The source of these receptors is a human donor in good health. Some libraries in this study had Jurkat cell RNA spiked in. CDR3s include the opening cysteine and the closing phenylalanine or tryptophan. Each record gives: clone size, J gene, D gene, V gene, CDR3 protein, CDR3 DNA. D genes are given only for firm matches. Clone size is shown for a subset of rows, as once, few, many or a class of expanded clone.

clone_size: -
j_call: TRBJ2-7
d_call: TRBD2
v_call: TRBV4-3
cdr3_aa: CASSPGTSGRDEQYF
cdr3_nt: TGCGCCAGCAGCCCCGGGACTAGCGGGAGGGACGAGCAGTACTTC

clone_size: few
j_call: TRBJ2-3
d_call: -
v_call: TRBV12-3/TRBV12-4
cdr3_aa: CASSFRGGRYTDTQYF
cdr3_nt: TGTGCCAGCAGTTTCAGGGGGGGGCGCTACACAGATACGCAGTATTTT

clone_size: -
j_call: TRBJ1-3
d_call: -
v_call: TRBV4-3
cdr3_aa: CASSQDRQTSGNTIYF
cdr3_nt: TGCGCCAGCAGCCAAGATCGGCAGACCTCTGGAAACACCATATATTTT

clone_size: few
j_call: TRBJ2-4
d_call: TRBD2
v_call: TRBV2
cdr3_aa: CASSDIASGGVNIQYF
cdr3_nt: TGTGCCAGCAGTGATATTGCTAGCGGGGGAGTAAACATTCAGTACTTC

clone_size: many
j_call: TRBJ1-1
d_call: -
v_call: TRBV29-1
cdr3_aa: CSVQPLTVLDTEAFF
cdr3_nt: TGCAGCGTCCAACCGCTGACCGTGTTGGACACTGAAGCTTTCTTT

clone_size: many
j_call: TRBJ1-2
d_call: -
v_call: TRBV7-9
cdr3_aa: CASSLGYRVQDYTF
cdr3_nt: TGTGCCAGCAGCTTAGGCTACAGGGTCCAAGACTACACCTTC

clone_size: many
j_call: TRBJ2-1
d_call: TRBD2
v_call: TRBV14
cdr3_aa: CASRYSGAGAYNEQFF
cdr3_nt: TGTGCCAGCAGATACAGCGGAGCGGGGGCCTACAATGAGCAGTTCTTC

clone_size: -
j_call: TRBJ2-3
d_call: -
v_call: TRBV7-9
cdr3_aa: CASSLLGSLDTQYF
cdr3_nt: TGTGCCAGCAGCTTATTGGGGAGTCTAGATACGCAGTATTTT

clone_size: many
j_call: TRBJ1-5
d_call: -
v_call: TRBV6-6
cdr3_aa: CASSYRRAGSNQPQHF
cdr3_nt: TGTGCCAGCAGTTACCGCCGGGCAGGGAGCAATCAGCCCCAGCATTTT

clone_size: -
j_call: TRBJ1-1
d_call: TRBD1
v_call: TRBV7-9
cdr3_aa: CASSATGASNTEAFF
cdr3_nt: TGTGCCAGCAGCGCAACAGGGGCCTCGAACACTGAAGCTTTCTTT

clone_size: -
j_call: TRBJ1-2
d_call: -
v_call: TRBV12-2
cdr3_aa: CASRFRDRGNGEVPPRYYGYTF
cdr3_nt: TGTGCAAGTCGCTTCCGGGACAGGGGGAATGGAGAAGTTCCCCCGCGCTATTATGGCTACACCTTC

clone_size: many
j_call: TRBJ1-5
d_call: -
v_call: TRBV20-1
cdr3_aa: CSAILGDEYQPQHF
cdr3_nt: TGCAGTGCTATCCTAGGGGACGAGTATCAGCCCCAGCATTTT

clone_size: many
j_call: TRBJ2-2
d_call: TRBD1
v_call: TRBV19
cdr3_aa: CASSPRQGYATGELFF
cdr3_nt: TGTGCCAGTAGTCCCAGACAGGGTTACGCCACCGGGGAGCTGTTTTTT

clone_size: few
j_call: TRBJ1-2
d_call: -
v_call: TRBV6-2/TRBV6-3
cdr3_aa: CASSYGAGAAPGYTF
cdr3_nt: TGTGCCAGCAGTTACGGGGCAGGGGCCGCCCCAGGCTACACCTTC

clone_size: many
j_call: TRBJ2-7
d_call: -
v_call: TRBV6-6
cdr3_aa: CASSWSRTYEQYF
cdr3_nt: TGTGCCAGCAGTTGGTCGAGGACCTACGAGCAGTACTTC

clone_size: many
j_call: TRBJ2-7
d_call: -
v_call: TRBV27
cdr3_aa: CASSEEAYSYEQYF
cdr3_nt: TGTGCCAGCAGCGAAGAGGCCTACTCCTACGAGCAGTACTTC

clone_size: few
j_call: TRBJ1-1
d_call: TRBD1
v_call: TRBV6-2/TRBV6-3
cdr3_aa: CASGARGPSWTEAFF
cdr3_nt: TGTGCCAGCGGGGCTAGGGGGCCTTCGTGGACTGAAGCTTTCTTT

clone_size: many
j_call: TRBJ1-5
d_call: -
v_call: TRBV2
cdr3_aa: CASSEYRVPYSNQPQHF
cdr3_nt: TGTGCCAGCAGTGAATACAGGGTACCCTATAGCAATCAGCCCCAGCATTTT

clone_size: many
j_call: TRBJ1-5
d_call: -
v_call: TRBV21-1
cdr3_aa: CASTQGGNQPQHF
cdr3_nt: TGTGCCAGCACACAAGGGGGGAATCAGCCCCAGCATTTT

clone_size: many
j_call: TRBJ2-2
d_call: -
v_call: TRBV7-9
cdr3_aa: CASSPRVAELFF
cdr3_nt: TGTGCCAGCAGCCCCCGAGTAGCGGAGCTGTTTTTT

clone_size: -
j_call: TRBJ2-2
d_call: TRBD2
v_call: TRBV3-1
cdr3_aa: CASGIAGVRNTGELFF
cdr3_nt: TGTGCCAGTGGAATAGCGGGGGTACGGAACACCGGGGAGCTGTTTTTT

clone_size: -
j_call: TRBJ2-7
d_call: TRBD2
v_call: TRBV5-6
cdr3_aa: CASRPSGSSYEQYF
cdr3_nt: TGTGCCAGCAGGCCTAGCGGGAGCTCCTACGAGCAGTACTTC

clone_size: -
j_call: TRBJ1-1
d_call: -
v_call: TRBV11-2
cdr3_aa: CASSLESDTLNTEAFF
cdr3_nt: TGTGCCAGCAGCTTAGAATCGGACACCTTGAACACTGAAGCTTTCTTT

clone_size: many
j_call: TRBJ2-7
d_call: TRBD1
v_call: TRBV5-1
cdr3_aa: CASSLAPTGGSYEQYF
cdr3_nt: TGCGCCAGCAGCTTGGCCCCGACAGGGGGCTCCTACGAGCAGTACTTC

clone_size: -
j_call: TRBJ1-4
d_call: -
v_call: TRBV28
cdr3_aa: CASSLRDRHDEKLFF
cdr3_nt: TGTGCCAGCAGTTTAAGAGACAGACATGATGAAAAACTGTTTTTT

clone_size: few
j_call: TRBJ1-2
d_call: -
v_call: TRBV3-1
cdr3_aa: CASSQEAGDYGYTF
cdr3_nt: TGTGCCAGCAGCCAAGAAGCAGGGGACTATGGCTACACCTTC

clone_size: many
j_call: TRBJ2-7
d_call: -
v_call: TRBV30
cdr3_aa: CALNPPSYEQYF
cdr3_nt: TGTGCCCTAAACCCCCCGTCCTACGAGCAGTACTTC

clone_size: few
j_call: TRBJ1-1
d_call: -
v_call: TRBV10-3
cdr3_aa: CAISEVGGRDTEAFF
cdr3_nt: TGTGCCATCAGTGAAGTCGGGGGGCGCGACACTGAAGCTTTCTTT

clone_size: many
j_call: TRBJ1-5
d_call: TRBD1
v_call: TRBV4-3
cdr3_aa: CASSLGQGLNQPQHF
cdr3_nt: TGCGCCAGCAGCCTGGGACAGGGACTCAATCAGCCCCAGCATTTT

clone_size: many
j_call: TRBJ2-1
d_call: -
v_call: TRBV6-2/TRBV6-3
cdr3_aa: CASSYERDEQFF
cdr3_nt: TGTGCCAGCAGTTACGAGCGGGATGAGCAGTTCTTC

clone_size: many
j_call: TRBJ1-4
d_call: -
v_call: TRBV6-5
cdr3_aa: CASSMDGLREKLFF
cdr3_nt: TGTGCCAGCAGCATGGACGGCCTCCGGGAAAAACTGTTTTTT

clone_size: -
j_call: TRBJ2-5
d_call: -
v_call: TRBV7-9
cdr3_aa: CASSLDGRLVTQYF
cdr3_nt: TGTGCCAGCAGCTTAGATGGGCGACTGGTGACCCAGTACTTC

clone_size: many
j_call: TRBJ2-1
d_call: TRBD1
v_call: TRBV5-1
cdr3_aa: CASRGQNLNEQFF
cdr3_nt: TGCGCCAGCAGGGGACAGAACCTCAATGAGCAGTTCTTC

clone_size: few
j_call: TRBJ2-3
d_call: TRBD2
v_call: TRBV13
cdr3_aa: CASSPRLAGGPATDTQYF
cdr3_nt: TGTGCCAGCAGCCCCAGACTAGCGGGGGGGCCGGCGACAGATACGCAGTATTTT

clone_size: -
j_call: TRBJ1-2
d_call: TRBD1
v_call: TRBV6-1
cdr3_aa: CASSELRGDRGIYGYTF
cdr3_nt: TGTGCCAGCAGTGAATTAAGGGGGGACAGGGGGATCTATGGCTACACCTTC

clone_size: many
j_call: TRBJ2-7
d_call: TRBD2
v_call: TRBV20-1
cdr3_aa: CSARDLREGYEQYF
cdr3_nt: TGCAGTGCTAGAGATTTGCGGGAGGGGTACGAGCAGTACTTC

clone_size: few
j_call: TRBJ2-3
d_call: TRBD2
v_call: TRBV20-1
cdr3_aa: CSVMDLGGGLIADTQYF
cdr3_nt: TGCAGTGTTATGGACCTGGGCGGGGGACTGATCGCAGATACGCAGTATTTT

clone_size: many
j_call: TRBJ2-5
d_call: -
v_call: TRBV29-1
cdr3_aa: CSVLRRYQETQYF
cdr3_nt: TGCAGCGTTTTGCGGCGTTATCAAGAGACCCAGTACTTC

clone_size: -
j_call: TRBJ1-1
d_call: -
v_call: TRBV6-6
cdr3_aa: CACRGTSGTEAFF
cdr3_nt: TGTGCCTGCCGCGGGACAAGCGGCACTGAAGCTTTCTTT

clone_size: -
j_call: TRBJ1-5
d_call: TRBD1
v_call: TRBV6-2/TRBV6-3
cdr3_aa: CASRWDSSLNQPQHF
cdr3_nt: TGTGCCAGCAGATGGGACAGTTCCTTAAATCAGCCCCAGCATTTT

clone_size: -
j_call: TRBJ1-1
d_call: TRBD1
v_call: TRBV11-2
cdr3_aa: CASSTRTGMNTEAFF
cdr3_nt: TGTGCCAGCAGCACCCGGACAGGCATGAACACTGAAGCTTTCTTT

clone_size: many
j_call: TRBJ2-4
d_call: -
v_call: TRBV28
cdr3_aa: CASSTSWNPLAKNIQYF
cdr3_nt: TGTGCCAGCAGTACCTCCTGGAACCCTTTAGCCAAAAACATTCAGTACTTC

clone_size: many
j_call: TRBJ1-4
d_call: -
v_call: TRBV20-1
cdr3_aa: CSARETQGPSSSNEKLFF
cdr3_nt: TGCAGTGCTAGAGAAACACAGGGCCCGAGTAGTTCCAATGAAAAACTGTTTTTT

clone_size: -
j_call: TRBJ2-1
d_call: -
v_call: TRBV6-2/TRBV6-3
cdr3_aa: CASRGLGNDEQFF
cdr3_nt: TGTGCCAGCAGGGGACTGGGCAACGATGAGCAGTTCTTC